The sequence of this T cell receptor delta chain was determined in a study of gamma-delta chains in newborns, infants, children. Study context: Innate gammadelta T cells reportedly expand polyclonally right after birth, driven by microbial exposure, per the title.

This clone was observed a handful of times. Other DNA sequences within the sample encode an identical CDR3. TCRdb used CATT to re-call clones from the reads. Among approximately 11,000 delta-chain clones listed, roughly 8.5% were seen once. Germline CDR1 and CDR2: GEAIGNYY and EKD. The CDR3 runs to 16 residues. V trimming: 3 bases; J trimming: 3 bases; junction bases outside the gene matches: 8. J is TRDJ1 and V is TRDV2, with 11 nucleotides matching TRDD3. The specimen sequenced was blood. The TCR originated in a child who was a newborn, infant or young child, either healthy, febrile or measles-vaccinated (not recorded which). CDR3 DNA sequence: TGTGCCTGTGACGGACTGGGGGATAGATGGCCCGATAAACTCATCTTT. Translating it yields CACDGLGDRWPDKLIF.